The clone carrying this T cell receptor beta chain was seen many times. Its specificity is unknown. The sample belongs to a study of T-cell reconstitution after alpha-beta-depleted transplantation in children. Unique molecular identifiers were incorporated when the TCRbeta library was constructed. TCRdb itself ran the PCR reads through MiXCR, one entry per CDR3 protein. Here the sample spans about 200,000 distinct CDR3 sequences, under 8.5% being singletons. Points from the study as a whole: Expanded graft clones numbering several hundred reportedly gave rise to alpha-beta T cells about two months after transplant.

The V gene lost 1 base and the J gene lost 6 bases, with 9 bases spanning the gap. In germline, CDR1 is MDHEN, CDR2 SYDVKM. The CDR3 is 13 amino acids. The source of this sequence is a boy aged 2-9 years with acute lymphoblastic leukemia, due to receive a stem cell transplant. The rearrangement joins TRBV28 to TRBJ1-2; D is ambiguous. Sequenced here: PBMCs, sampled before TCRalphabeta/CD19-depleted stem cell transplant. CDR3 loop: CASSLSAIDGYTF. The CDR3 bases are TGTGCCAGCAGTTTATCGGCAATCGATGGCTACACCTTC.